Listed below are T cell receptor beta chains from one sample, sequenced in a study of blood T cell repertoires in COVID-19. Produced via immunoSEQ multiplex PCR; TCRdb's table is partial and in-frame only. Of 400,000 to 550,000 clones in the sample, 85% to 90% were seen once. Sequenced: peripheral blood. The receptors derive from a woman aged 25 to 39 with acute or convalescent COVID-19. The CDR3 runs from the conserved cysteine through the conserved F or W. Each record gives: V gene, J gene, D gene, clone size, CDR3 DNA, CDR3 protein. D genes are given only for firm matches. Expanded clones are given a class, and other clones once, few, many or no size at all.

>TRBV27|TRBJ1-5|TRBD1|few
TGTGCCAGCAGTGTACAGGGGGTCAATCAGCCCCAGCATTTT
CASSVQGVNQPQHF
>TRBV3-1/TRBV3-2|TRBJ1-5|NA|NA
TGTGCCAGCAGCCAAGATTTGGACAGAAATCAGCCCCAGCATTTT
CASSQDLDRNQPQHF
>TRBV10-3|TRBJ1-5|NA|NA
TGTGCCATCAGTGCAGCAGGGGGCAATCAGCCCCAGCATTTT
CAISAAGGNQPQHF
>TRBV5-6|TRBJ1-2|NA|NA
TGTGCCAGCAGCTCCGACGGGAAAGCTAACTATGGCTACACCTTC
CASSSDGKANYGYTF
>TRBV5-1|TRBJ2-7|TRBD1|NA
TGCGCCAGCAGCTTGTGGTTCCCGGACAGGGGGATATACGAGCAGTACTTC
CASSLWFPDRGIYEQYF
>TRBV7-3|TRBJ1-2|NA|NA
TGTGCCAGCAGCTTAACCGGGGAGGTGGATGGCTACACCTTC
CASSLTGEVDGYTF
>TRBV15|TRBJ1-3|NA|NA
TGTGCCACCAGCAGAGGGGTTGGACAAAGGGGTGGAAACACCATATATTTT
CATSRGVGQRGGNTIYF
>TRBV5-1|TRBJ2-1|TRBD1|once
TGCGCCAGCAGCTTGGGACAGGGGTCTCGGGATGAGCAGTTCTTC
CASSLGQGSRDEQFF
>TRBV24-1|TRBJ2-7|TRBD1|NA
TGTGCCACCAGTGAGGGCCCGGGACAGGAGATCTACGAGCAGTACTTC
CATSEGPGQEIYEQYF
>TRBV4-1|TRBJ1-4|TRBD1|NA
TGCGCCAGCAGCCCGGACAGGGGGGATGAAAAACTGTTTTTT
CASSPDRGDEKLFF
>TRBV6-5|TRBJ1-5|NA|NA
TGTGCCAGCAGTTACTCGGGGGCCTCAGGTCAGCCCCAGCATTTT
CASSYSGASGQPQHF
>TRBV10-3|TRBJ1-2|NA|NA
TGTGCCATCAGTAATCCGCCCCAGGAGGCTGGCTACACCTTC
CAISNPPQEAGYTF
>TRBV19|TRBJ2-1|TRBD1|NA
TGTGCCAGTAGTGTTAACAGGGGGCGCGGGAATGAGCAGTTCTTC
CASSVNRGRGNEQFF
>TRBV24-1|TRBJ2-5|NA|NA
TGTGCCACCAGTGATCCAGGGATCCAAGAGACCCAGTACTTC
CATSDPGIQETQYF
>TRBV4-1|TRBJ2-1|NA|NA
TGCGCCAGCAGCCAATTCCCAGGGCCGCAGTTCTTC
CASSQFPGPQFF
>TRBV4-1|TRBJ2-7|NA|NA
TGCGCCAGCAGGCGCCGGGACACCGACTCCTACGAGCAGTACTTC
CASRRRDTDSYEQYF
>TRBV18|TRBJ1-6|NA|NA
TGTGCCAGCTCACCTTACAGGGATAATAATTCACCCCTCCACTTT
CASSPYRDNNSPLHF
>TRBV2|TRBJ2-7|NA|NA
TGTGCCAGCAGTGATCCGGGGGAATCCTACGAGCAGTACTTC
CASSDPGESYEQYF
>TRBV5-1|TRBJ2-5|NA|NA
TGCGCCAGCAGCTTGGGCGGGCAAGAGACCCAGTACTTC
CASSLGGQETQYF
>TRBV28|TRBJ2-5|NA|NA
TGTGCCACCTCAAGTGGCAGGGGGGCATGGGGACAAGAGACCCAGTACTTC
CATSSGRGAWGQETQYF
>TRBV11-2|TRBJ1-4|TRBD1|NA
TGTGCCAGCAGCACTAACAGGGGGAAGGAAAAACTGTTTTTT
CASSTNRGKEKLFF
>TRBV20-1|TRBJ1-6|NA|NA
TGCAGTGCTAGTCTTCGACCCTTAGCAGATTCACCCCTCCACTTT
CSASLRPLADSPLHF